Below, 17 T cell receptor beta chains from the same sample are listed, as sequenced in a study of T-cell memory formation after mild COVID-19. TCRdb independently ran MiXCR on the 5' RACE reads; one entry per CDR3 protein. The sample lists more than 400,000 distinct CDR3 sequences, roughly 18% occurring once. Sequenced material: PBMCs or a T cell subset sorted from them (not recorded which). All receptors derive from an adult woman who had mild COVID-19 (a few samples of this study predate the infection). Cell type and time point are not known.

This clonotype has more than one count but fewer than ten. This chain uses TRBV3-1 with TRBJ2-1; 11 bases agree with TRBD2. Germline V CDR1 and CDR2: LGHDT, YNNKEL (reference sequence). The V segment lost 1 base and the J segment 7 bases; nucleotides outside the gene matches: 6. The CDR3 spans 16 residues. The CDR3 loop reads CASSQGVAGGQNEQFF. CDR3 nucleotides: TGTGCCAGCAGCCAAGGGGTAGCGGGGGGGCAAAATGAGCAGTTCTTC.

The J gene is TRBJ1-6, the V gene TRBV14; D remains ambiguous. V lost 4 bases and J 4 bases, leaving 11 bases between the germline ends. Germline V lookup: CDR1 SGHDN, CDR2 FVKESK. The CDR3 extends over 15 amino acids. Here the CDR3 reads CASSPETGYNSPLHF. CDR3 nucleotide sequence: TGTGCCAGCAGCCCAGAGACCGGTTATAATTCACCCCTCCACTTT.

This clonotype was detected a few times. This chain uses TRBV24-1 with TRBJ2-4; TRBD1 aligns across 10 bases. The germline gives CDR1 KGHDR, CDR2 SFDVKD. The CDR3 loop spans 14 amino acids. V shed 3 bases and J 8 bases; nucleotides not matched to a gene: 3. The DNA of the CDR3 is TGTGCCACCAGTGATCACGGACAGGGGGACATTCAGTACTTC. Translated: CATSDHGQGDIQYF.

The V gene is TRBV7-8, the J gene TRBJ2-7; 9 bases are shared with TRBD1. Germline CDR1 reads SGHVS; CDR2 reads FQNEAQ. With V trimmed by 2 bases and J by 5 bases, 10 bases remained unmatched. This CDR3 comprises 16 residues. The CDR3 DNA reads as TGTGCCAGCAGCTTACCCTACGGGGACAGGGCCGACGAGCAGTACTTC. Residues: CASSLPYGDRADEQYF.

V gene TRBV12-3 or TRBV12-4 combines with J gene TRBJ1-4; 8 bases line up with TRBD1. The CDR3 runs to 14 residues. The trim removed 1 base at V and 5 bases at J, leaving 0 bases unmatched. CDR3: CASSLGTGNEKLFF. The CDR3 DNA reads as TGTGCCAGCAGTTTAGGGACAGGGAATGAAAAACTGTTTTTT.

Only a few counts were recorded for this clonotype. The rearrangement uses TRBV7-9 and TRBJ1-1; D remains unclear. This CDR3 spans 13 amino acids. V lost 6 bases, J lost 10 bases, and 18 bases lay in between. Germline-derived CDR1 and CDR2 are SEHNR and FQNEAQ (reference sequence). The CDR3 sequence: CASSPIESYGAFF. The CDR3 nucleotides read TGTGCCAGCAGTCCAATCGAGTCTTATGGAGCTTTCTTT.

The CDR3 is CSARDRGPKYNEQFF. For the CDR3, the DNA is TGCAGTGCTAGAGATCGGGGCCCTAAGTATAATGAGCAGTTCTTC. The chain joins TRBV20-1 to TRBJ2-1, with D perhaps assigned TRBD1 or TRBD2 (5 bases each). Germline assignment: CDR1 DFQATT and CDR2 SNEGSKA (reference sequence). Trimming left V 0 bases short and J 7 bases short, with 16 bases between. The CDR3 is 15 amino acids.

This sequence joins TRBV20-1 and TRBJ2-3, with D tentatively TRBD2 (6 bases). V gave up 5 bases and J gave up 2 bases, with 14 bases separating them. CDR1 and CDR2 from the germline V gene are DFQATT and SNEGSKA (reference sequence). The CDR3 consists of 14 residues. The CDR3 region is CSAPPGGTTDTQYF. The CDR3 region has the DNA TGCAGTGCTCCCCCGGGCGGGACCACAGATACGCAGTATTTT.

This clonotype was seen only a few times. This chain joins TRBV7-2 and TRBJ2-7; D call uncertain. Germline assignment: CDR1 SGHTA and CDR2 FQGNSA. V lost 1 base to trimming and J lost 0 bases, with 10 bases between them. This CDR3 is built from 15 residues. DNA of the CDR3: TGTGCCAGCAGCTTAGGAGGCGAGGCCTCCTACGAGCAGTACTTC. This sequence encodes CASSLGGEASYEQYF. Looking up the rest from reference TRBV7-2 and TRBJ2-7 gives the full variable domain: GAGVSQSPSNKVTEKGKDVELRCDPISGHTALYWYRQSLGQGLEFLIYFQGNSAPDKSGLPSDRFSAERTGGSVSTLTIQRTQQEDSAVYLCASSLGGEASYEQYFGPGTRLTVT.

This rearrangement joins TRBV29-1 to TRBJ2-7; D is possibly TRBD1 (5 bases). Trimming pared 4 bases from V and 2 bases from J, leaving 9 bases between. The germline V gene encodes CDR1 SQVTM and CDR2 ANQGSEA. The CDR3 runs to 12 residues. For the CDR3, the DNA is TGCAGCGTTGGTTTAGGGGCCTACGAGCAGTACTTC. This codes for CSVGLGAYEQYF.

The chain uses TRBV7-6 and TRBJ1-2; tentative D call: TRBD1 (6 bases). CDR3 length equals 14 residues. V shed 0 bases and J shed 7 bases, with 12 bases lying between them. Per the germline V gene, CDR1 is SGHVS and CDR2 is FNYEAQ. The CDR3 region has the DNA TGTGCCAGCAGCTTAGCCCTCAGGGGTTCTGGCTACACCTTC. Translating it yields CASSLALRGSGYTF.

A few counts support this clonotype. Relative to the germline gene, one junction end is altered; a read error may explain this. This chain joins TRBV6-2 or TRBV6-3 and TRBJ1-2; D is unclear. Germline-derived CDR1 and CDR2 are MNHEY and SVGEGT. This CDR3 has 13 amino acids. This CDR3 reads CASSHPGGQSTSF. The CDR3 region has the DNA TGTGCCAGCAGTCACCCCGGTGGGCAATCCACCTCCTTC.

This clonotype came up a few times. The chain recombines TRBV9 with TRBJ2-2; no firm D call. Germline V gene sequence: CDR1 SGDLS, CDR2 YYNGEE. This CDR3 is 11 amino acids long. V lost 3 bases and J lost 7, with 4 bases in between. The CDR3 DNA follows: TGTGCCAGCAGCGCCGGCGGGGAGCTGTTTTTT. Its protein product is CASSAGGELFF.

The chain employs TRBV11-2 and TRBJ2-1; the match to TRBD2 covers 8 bases. V was clipped by 2 bases and J by 4 bases; unmatched bases: 13. The CDR3 totals 18 residues. Germline V CDR1 and CDR2: SGHAT, FQNNGV. The CDR3 DNA sequence: TGTGCCAGCAGCTTATTCCCCCCACCGGGACTAGAATACAATGAGCAGTTCTTC. Translating gives CASSLFPPPGLEYNEQFF.

This clonotype has more than one count but fewer than ten. V and J are TRBV2 and TRBJ2-3, with 7 bases aligning to TRBD1. The CDR3 is made up of 14 amino acids. In germline, CDR1 is SNHLY, CDR2 FYNNEI. Trimming at V came to 3 bases and at J to 6 bases, leaving 6 bases not matched to a gene. The CDR3 sequence is CASSEDRSGDTQYF. In nucleotides, the CDR3 is TGTGCCAGCAGTGAGGACAGGTCCGGGGATACGCAGTATTTT.

This clonotype has just a few counts. The V call is TRBV20-1, the J call TRBJ2-1; 8 bases fit TRBD2. Germline V gene lookup returns CDR1 DFQATT and CDR2 SNEGSKA (reference sequence). V lost 2 bases to trimming and J lost 12 bases; unmatched junction nucleotides: 9. This CDR3 comprises 13 residues. The CDR3 sequence: CSARLTSAQRQFF. The CDR3 DNA is TGCAGTGCTAGACTGACTAGCGCTCAGCGGCAGTTCTTC.

DNA of the CDR3: TGTGCCAGCAGCCAAGATCTCGGACAACAGTACGAGCAGTACTTC. Translating gives CASSQDLGQQYEQYF. This sequence joins TRBV3-1 and TRBJ2-7, with TRBD1 as a possible D gene (5 bases). V was clipped by 0 bases and J by 4 bases, with 13 bases between them. The length of the CDR3 is 15 residues. Germline V lookup: CDR1 LGHDT, CDR2 YNNKEL (reference sequence).